A selection of T cell receptor beta chains follows, all from one sample in a study of T cell clusters in autoimmune cytopenias. TCRdb re-analyzed the multiplex PCR reads; it lists each CDR3 protein once, without DNA. The table gives almost 15,000 distinct CDR3 sequences; the top ten clones make up approximately 2.2% of it. Sequencing was performed on peripheral blood. Receptor source: a human donor with an autoimmune cytopenia or autoimmune hepatitis (not recorded which). Both conserved end residues are part of each CDR3. Clone sizes are given selectively: once, few, many, or a class where the clone is expanded.

j_gene	abundance	v_gene	CDR3aa
TRBJ1-6	.	TRBV12-3/TRBV12-4	CASSKGQGNNSPLHF
TRBJ1-3	.	TRBV19	CASSISSGGNTIYF
TRBJ2-2	medium-sized	TRBV19	CASSPPSGRANRTGELFF
TRBJ2-3	.	TRBV12-3/TRBV12-4	CASRSGVTDTQYF
TRBJ2-1	.	TRBV20-1	CSAKGSNNEQFF
TRBJ2-1	.	TRBV6-4	CASSATSASYNEQFF
TRBJ1-5	.	TRBV19	CASSETGFSNQPQHF
TRBJ1-2	.	TRBV18	CASSPRGDSYGYTF
TRBJ1-3	.	TRBV30	CAGGGESGNTIYF
TRBJ2-2	.	TRBV7-2	CASSLSRVTNTGELFF
TRBJ1-2	.	TRBV15	CATSRGTGYGYTF